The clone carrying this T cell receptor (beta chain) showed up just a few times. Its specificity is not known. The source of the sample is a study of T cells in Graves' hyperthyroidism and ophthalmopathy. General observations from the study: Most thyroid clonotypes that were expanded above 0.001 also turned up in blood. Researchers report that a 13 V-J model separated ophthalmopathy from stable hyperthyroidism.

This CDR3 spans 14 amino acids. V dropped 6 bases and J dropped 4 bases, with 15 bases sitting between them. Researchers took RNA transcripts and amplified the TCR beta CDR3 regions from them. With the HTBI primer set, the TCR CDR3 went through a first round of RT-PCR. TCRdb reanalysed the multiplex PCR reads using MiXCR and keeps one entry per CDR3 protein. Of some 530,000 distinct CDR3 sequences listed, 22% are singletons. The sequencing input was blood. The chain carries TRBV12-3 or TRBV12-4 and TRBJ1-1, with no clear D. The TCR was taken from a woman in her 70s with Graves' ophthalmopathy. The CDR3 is CASSSLVKVTEAFF. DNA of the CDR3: TGTGCCAGCAGCTCCCTCGTGAAAGTCACTGAAGCTTTCTTT.